This T cell receptor beta chain was captured by sequencing in a study of T cell responses to AZD1222 COVID-19 vaccine. Trimming removed 7 bases from V and 5 bases from J, with 11 bases in between. The germline gives CDR1 LNHDA, CDR2 SQIVND (reference sequence). This CDR3 has 12 residues. Profiling relied on immunoSEQ multiplex PCR, and the TCRdb table lists in-frame clones only, not all of them. In the table there are approximately 130,000 clones, 70% to 90% of which are singletons. The starting material was peripheral blood, obtained on day 0 of AZD1222 vaccination. The clonotype was recovered from an adult in good health. The rearrangement links TRBV19 to TRBJ1-1; no definite D call. The CDR3, as DNA: TGTGCCAGTACCTTCGAAGGGACTGAAGCTTTCTTT. Translating it yields CASTFEGTEAFF.